This record looks at one TCR beta chain sequence and its context. The record originates from a study of blood T cell repertoires in COVID-19. In the study overall: Acute and convalescent COVID-19 specimens originated in the United States, Italy and Spain. T cells, B-cell-depleted T cells, or PBMCs supplied cDNA or gDNA.

CDR1 MGHDK and CDR2 SYGVNS come from the germline V gene. CDR3 length: 15 amino acids. Trimming removed 6 bases from V and 4 bases from J, with 18 bases in between. The Seattle patients joined while their infection was active and were tracked longitudinally afterward. Original processing methods: Nucleated cell counts were estimated from reference gene primer amplification. TCRdb's copy holds only in-frame clones and misses some; the assay was immunoSEQ multiplex PCR. V and J calls and clone size are those listed in that table; D and trimming were worked out from the DNA. Altogether fewer than 250,000 clones are present, about 90% being singletons, with the ten largest covering 0.65% to 0.85%.

The sequence derives from a man in his sixties with COVID-19, enrolled during active disease. The chain has TRBV25-1 and TRBJ1-1; D not resolved. Sequencing was carried out using peripheral blood. The CDR3 loop reads CASSPPGRMGTEAFF. The DNA of the CDR3 is TGTGCCAGCAGCCCACCGGGAAGGATGGGCACTGAAGCTTTCTTT.